A selection of T cell receptor beta chains follows, all from one sample in a study of blood T cell repertoires in COVID-19. Clones were sequenced by immunoSEQ multiplex PCR, and TCRdb holds only the in-frame ones, with some missing. This repertoire shows over 90,000 clones, roughly 79% found once; its top ten account for around 5%. The sample consisted of peripheral blood. The receptor set was obtained from a man at least 80 years old with COVID-19, enrolled during active disease. The CDR3 runs from the conserved cysteine through the conserved F or W. The D gene is left open where the match is weak. Size tells how often a clone was seen (once, few, many) or the class of an expanded clone, and some rows leave it out.

J	D	V	size	DNA	CDR3
TRBJ2-1	TRBD2	TRBV10-3	once	TGTGCCATCGGCTATGGGACTAGCGGAAGCAATGAGCAGTTCTTC	CAIGYGTSGSNEQFF
TRBJ2-3	TRBD2	TRBV3-1/TRBV3-2	.	TGTGCCAGCAGCACCCGGGGGGGGTTCACAGATACGCAGTATTTT	CASSTRGGFTDTQYF
TRBJ2-7	.	TRBV7-9	few	TGTGCCAGCAGCTTAGGGGTAGGGGGCTCCTACGAGCAGTACTTC	CASSLGVGGSYEQYF
TRBJ1-4	.	TRBV3-1/TRBV3-2	.	TGTGCCAGCAGTAAATACCCCGGGACAACTAATGAAAAACTGTTTTTT	CASSKYPGTTNEKLFF
TRBJ2-7	TRBD1	TRBV11-1	.	TGTGCCAGCAGCTCACGGACAGGGTCCTACGAGCAGTACTTC	CASSSRTGSYEQYF
TRBJ1-2	TRBD1	TRBV27	.	TGTGCCAGCAGTCCTCAGGACAGGGCTAACTATGGCTACACCTTC	CASSPQDRANYGYTF
TRBJ2-3	.	TRBV11-2	.	TGTGCCAGCAGCCCGGACACGCCTAGCACAGATACGCAGTATTTT	CASSPDTPSTDTQYF
TRBJ1-2	TRBD1	TRBV6-1	.	TGTGCCAGCAGTGATCGAGGGGGCCGCGGGGGCTACACCTTC	CASSDRGGRGGYTF
TRBJ1-1	.	TRBV28	.	TGTGCCAGCAGTTTAGGGCCGGGGACTGAAGCTTTCTTT	CASSLGPGTEAFF
TRBJ1-2	TRBD1	TRBV27	.	TGTGCCAGCAGTCAGACAGGGCTCCGAGGTGGCTACACCTTC	CASSQTGLRGGYTF